This TCR beta chain was recorded in a study of neurological immune-mediated disorders. TCRdb fed the 5' RACE reads into MiXCR, producing one record per CDR3 protein. The profile shows 80,000 to 95,000 distinct CDR3 sequences, roughly 3.3% of them singletons. The CDR3 extends over 13 amino acids. V lost 4 bases, J lost 3 bases, and 9 bases lay in between. This clonotype has a count of ten or more. The rearrangement uses TRBV12-3 or TRBV12-4 and TRBJ2-5; either TRBD1 or TRBD2 may supply D (5 bases each). Sample: PBMCs. The receptor was isolated from a woman aged 45-65 years with multiple sclerosis. CDR3 DNA sequence: TGTGCCAGCAGTTGGGGGAAAAAAGAGACCCAGTACTTC. It specifies CASSWGKKETQYF.